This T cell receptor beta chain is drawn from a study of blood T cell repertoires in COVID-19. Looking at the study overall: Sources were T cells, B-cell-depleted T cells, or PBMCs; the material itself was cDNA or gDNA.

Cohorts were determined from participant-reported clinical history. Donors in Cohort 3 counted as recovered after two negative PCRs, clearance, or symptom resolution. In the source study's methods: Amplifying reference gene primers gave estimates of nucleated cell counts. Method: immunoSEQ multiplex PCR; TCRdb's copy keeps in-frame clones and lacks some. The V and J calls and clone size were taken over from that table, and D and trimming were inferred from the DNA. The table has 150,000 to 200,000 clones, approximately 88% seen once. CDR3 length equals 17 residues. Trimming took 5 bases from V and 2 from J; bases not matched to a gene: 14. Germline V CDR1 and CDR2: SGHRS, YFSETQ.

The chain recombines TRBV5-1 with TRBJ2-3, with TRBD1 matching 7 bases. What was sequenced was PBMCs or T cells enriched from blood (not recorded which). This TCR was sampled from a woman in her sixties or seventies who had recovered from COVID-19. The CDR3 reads CASRHSLRGLNTDTQYF. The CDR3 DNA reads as TGCGCCAGCAGGCACTCGTTGAGGGGGCTTAACACAGATACGCAGTATTTT.